This T cell receptor beta chain was found in a study of a mutant IDH1 vaccine in newly diagnosed glioma. Study overall: Radiotherapy alone preceded vaccination by 4-6 weeks; alternatively, vaccination started with temozolomide cycles.

The CDR3 is 17 amino acids. The germline gives CDR1 MNHEY, CDR2 SMNVEV (reference sequence). Losses at the gene ends were 3 bases for V and 2 bases for J; bases not matched to a gene: 8. As regards this clone: Antigen unknown.

The protocol was immunoSEQ multiplex PCR, while the TCRdb copy is restricted to in-frame clones and leaves out a portion. The table includes approximately 25,000 clones, 77% detected once. Time point reported: week 5, during vaccination. Mutant IDH1 20-mer peptide, at 300 ug, made up each vaccine dose, with topical imiquimod. The input for sequencing was PBMCs, taken from a glioma patient whose treatment included an IDH1 peptide vaccine. The rearrangement uses TRBV27 and TRBJ2-2; 8 nucleotides line up with TRBD1. The clonotype comes from a man in his forties with glioma. The DNA of the CDR3 is TGTGCCAGCAGTTTTGCGCAGGGGGCGATCAACACCGGGGAGCTGTTTTTT. Protein: CASSFAQGAINTGELFF.